This T cell receptor (beta chain) was observed in a study of human T cells and chemical hapten exposure. V was clipped by 6 bases and J by 3 bases, with 15 bases between them. The germline CDR1 and CDR2 sequences are DFQATT and SNEGSKA (reference sequence). The CDR3 spans 14 residues. Time point: healthy volunteer bleed at 6 weeks. RNA extraction used unfractionated whole blood as the source of total RNA. Individual cDNA molecules (in the library) carried attached unique molecular identifiers. Original data processing: A typical sample had 95,000 to 100,000 TCRs, with roughly 20,000 to 700,000 overall. One entry per CDR3 protein, called by TCRdb with MiXCR from the RACE reads. TCRdb's processing, not the authors' own work, is the source of the V and J calls. The sample holds tens of thousands of distinct CDR3 sequences, over 7% seen once. Of note for this clonotype: Its cognate antigen is unknown.

General observations from the study: The study found that DPC sensitization did not change TCRs above 1 in 1000 frequency.

V and J are TRBV20-1 and TRBJ2-1, with D possibly TRBD2 on 6 matching bases. Input material: whole blood. This TCR derives from a male donor in good health. Some clones in this sample may be carry-over from other donors' samples. The CDR3 DNA follows: TGCAGTGCGTCCCGGAGGGGCCGCTACAATGAGCAGTTCTTC. It specifies CSASRRGRYNEQFF.